A single sample gave rise to the 27 T cell receptor beta chains below, sequenced in a study of blood T cell repertoires in COVID-19. TCRdb's table, derived via immunoSEQ multiplex PCR, lists solely in-frame clones and lacks some. This sample has under 250,000 clones, with roughly 85% found just once. The sequenced sample consisted of peripheral blood. The receptors here all came from a woman of 80 years or more with acute or convalescent COVID-19.

The gene calls are TRBV5-4 and TRBJ2-1; D possibly corresponds to TRBD1 (5 bases). Germline CDR1 SGHNT, CDR2 YYREEE (reference sequence). V lost 4 bases and J 5 bases, leaving 10 bases between the germline ends. This CDR3 spans 13 amino acids. This CDR3 is CASSLDRHNEQFF. The CDR3 coding sequence is TGTGCCAGCAGCCTCGACAGACACAATGAGCAGTTCTTC.

In regard to this clone: Other DNA variants within this sample encode the same CDR3. The chain links TRBV7-8 to TRBJ2-2; D remains ambiguous. In germline, CDR1 is SGHVS, CDR2 FQNEAQ. CDR3 length equals 15 residues. With 1 base removed from V and 0 bases from J, the gap between germline ends came to 6 bases. This CDR3 reads CASSLVSANTGELFF. Here the CDR3 DNA reads TGTGCCAGCAGCTTAGTTTCCGCGAACACCGGGGAGCTGTTTTTT. Based on the CDR3 plus reference TRBV7-8 and TRBJ2-2, the full variable domain is GAGVSQSPRYKVAKRGQDVALRCDPISGHVSLFWYQQALGQGPEFLTYFQNEAQLDKSGLPSDRFFAERPEGSVSTLKIQRTQQEDSAVYLCASSLVSANTGELFFGEGSRLTVL.

This rearrangement joins TRBV29-1 to TRBJ1-1, with D maybe TRBD1 (5 bases). Germline V gene data show CDR1 as SQVTM and CDR2 as ANQGSEA. The CDR3 has 13 amino acids. V dropped 6 bases and J dropped 1 base, with 12 bases sitting between them. The CDR3 DNA follows: TGCAGCGTCCGGATTCAGGGGAACACTGAAGCTTTCTTT. Translated: CSVRIQGNTEAFF.

The gene calls are TRBV6-7 and TRBJ2-7, with TRBD1 matching over 10 bases. TRBV6-7 is placed among ORFs of uncertain function. This CDR3 is built from 14 residues. With 7 bases clipped from V and 3 bases from J, the junction kept 6 bases outside the gene matches. CDR3 residues: CASNLRTGGYEQYF. CDR3 sequence (DNA): TGTGCCAGCAACCTCCGGACAGGGGGCTACGAGCAGTACTTC.

A few counts support this clone. This sequence joins TRBV4-3 and TRBJ1-5; D remains ambiguous. The CDR3 consists of 15 residues. V dropped 0 bases and J dropped 5 bases, with 11 bases sitting between them. Looked up from germline, CDR1 is LGHNA and CDR2 is YSLEER. Here the CDR3 reads CASSQDMGGYQPQHF. CDR3 DNA sequence: TGCGCCAGCAGCCAAGATATGGGAGGGTATCAGCCCCAGCATTTT.

V usage is TRBV6-1 and J usage is TRBJ1-1; D is possibly TRBD1 (5 bases). This CDR3 is 16 amino acids long. CDR1 is MNHNS and CDR2 is SASEGT in the germline V gene. Between the trimmed V and J ends, which lost 2 bases and 3 bases, there was a span of 16 bases. In DNA form, the CDR3 reads TGTGCCAGCAGTGAACAGATCACGCTCAGGGACACTGAAGCTTTCTTT. Translation: CASSEQITLRDTEAFF.

V usage is TRBV18 and J usage is TRBJ1-1; no clear D. V was cut by 4 bases and J by 2 bases, with 14 bases left in between. Germline V CDR1 and CDR2: KGHSH, LQKENI. This CDR3 comprises 15 residues. This CDR3 reads CASSLRTEGNTEAFF. In nucleotides, the CDR3 is TGTGCCAGCTCACTACGGACCGAGGGAAACACTGAAGCTTTCTTT.

This chain uses TRBV20-1 with TRBJ1-2; D is unclear. Germline-derived CDR1 and CDR2 are DFQATT and SNEGSKA (reference sequence). V was pared by 5 bases and J by 6 bases, with 10 bases between. This CDR3 region has 11 residues. CDR3 in DNA: TGCAGTGCTCCCCTTCTCCATGGCTACACCTTC. Its protein product is CSAPLLHGYTF.

The count of this clone is one. This chain joins TRBV3-1 (or the pseudogene TRBV3-2) and TRBJ2-3; D gene uncertain. Trimming took 0 bases from V and 2 from J, leaving 9 bases between them. The germline V gene has CDR1 LGHDT and CDR2 YNNKEL (reference sequence). The CDR3 covers 15 residues. The CDR3 reads CASSQDPIATDTQYF. The CDR3 DNA sequence: TGTGCCAGCAGCCAAGATCCGATAGCCACAGATACGCAGTATTTT.

The chain recombines TRBV5-1 with TRBJ1-1, with 7 bases identical to TRBD1. The V gene's germline CDR1 is SGHRS and CDR2 YFSETQ. The ends lost 1 base at V and 4 bases at J; junction bases unmatched: 4. The CDR3 extends over 14 amino acids. This CDR3 reads CASSLTGESTEAFF. In DNA, the CDR3 is TGCGCCAGCAGCTTGACAGGGGAATCCACTGAAGCTTTCTTT. Variable domain in full (rest from reference TRBV5-1 and TRBJ1-1): KAGVTQTPRYLIKTRGQQVTLSCSPISGHRSVSWYQQTPGQGLQFLFEYFSETQRNKGNFPGRFSGRQFSNSRSEMNVSTLELGDSALYLCASSLTGESTEAFFGQGTRLTVV.

The CDR3 DNA reads as TGTGCCTGGAGTGTACCCCGCGCGGAAAAACTGTTTTTT. Amino acids: CAWSVPRAEKLFF. This rearrangement joins TRBV30 to TRBJ1-4; no reliable D call. Germline CDR1 reads GTSNPN; CDR2 reads SVGIG (reference sequence). V dropped 0 bases and J dropped 8 bases, with 10 bases sitting between them. The CDR3 contains 13 residues.

The gene calls are TRBV5-4 and TRBJ2-2; tentatively, D is TRBD1 (7 bases). This CDR3 spans 17 amino acids. Trimming pared 2 bases from V and 4 bases from J, leaving 18 bases between. Germline V CDR1 and CDR2: SGHNT, YYREEE (reference sequence). The chain's CDR3 is CASSFIAGGRITGELFF. CDR3 nucleotide sequence: TGTGCCAGCAGCTTTATTGCAGGGGGGCGTATCACCGGGGAGCTGTTTTTT. Supplemented by reference TRBV5-4 and TRBJ2-2, the full variable domain reads ETGVTQSPTHLIKTRGQQVTLRCSSQSGHNTVSWYQQALGQGPQFIFQYYREEENGRGNFPPRFSGLQFPNYSSELNVNALELDDSALYLCASSFIAGGRITGELFFGEGSRLTVL.

The gene calls are TRBV18 and TRBJ2-2; 9 bases agree with TRBD2. V dropped 8 bases and J dropped 4; count of bases not matched to a gene: 5. Germline V lookup: CDR1 KGHSH, CDR2 LQKENI. The CDR3 consists of 14 residues. The CDR3 DNA reads TGTGCCAGCAGAGCGGGGGGCCTCACCGGGGAGCTGTTTTTT. Its translation is CASRAGGLTGELFF.

The DNA for the CDR3 is TGTGCCAGCAGCCCGGACAGGGCTAACGGCTACACCTTC. Protein: CASSPDRANGYTF. The chain has TRBV5-4 and TRBJ1-2; 8 nucleotides line up with TRBD1. The CDR3 is made up of 13 amino acids. V was clipped by 4 bases and J by 8 bases; unmatched bases: 7. In germline, CDR1 is SGHNT, CDR2 YYREEE (reference sequence).

The rearrangement links TRBV7-9 to TRBJ1-2; TRBD1 matches 7 bases. The CDR3 runs to 12 residues. CDR1 is SEHNR, CDR2 FQNEAQ, per germline (reference sequence). The junction had 2 bases not matched to a gene; V was cut back by 0 bases and J by 10 bases. CDR3 nucleotides: TGTGCCAGCAGCTTAGCGACAGGGACCTACACCTTC. Residues: CASSLATGTYTF.

The rearrangement joins TRBV18 to TRBJ1-1, with TRBD1 identical over 7 bases. The CDR3 has 14 amino acids. Per germline, CDR1 KGHSH and CDR2 LQKENI. V was clipped by 5 bases and J by 3 bases; unmatched bases: 6. The CDR3, as DNA: TGTGCCAGCTCATCGGACAGGTGGGACACTGAAGCTTTCTTT. Its protein is CASSSDRWDTEAFF. The full variable domain, in which reference TRBV18 and TRBJ1-1 provide the parts outside the CDR3, is NAGVMQNPRHLVRRRGQEARLRCSPMKGHSHVYWYRQLPEEGLKFMVYLQKENIIDESGMPKERFSAEFPKEGPSILRIQQVVRGDSAAYFCASSSDRWDTEAFFGQGTRLTVV.

This clone was seen just once. This chain connects TRBV4-2 to TRBJ1-6; D is uncertain. The length of the CDR3 is 16 residues. Between the trimmed V and J ends, which lost 0 bases and 5 bases, there was a span of 11 bases. Germline V gives CDR1 LGHNA, CDR2 YNFKEQ. CDR3 nucleotides: TGTGCCAGCAGCCAAGAAGTGTCACAGAATAATTCACCCCTCCACTTT. Its translation is CASSQEVSQNNSPLHF.

The chain combines TRBV7-2 with TRBJ1-5; the match to TRBD1 covers 7 bases. Germline V CDR1 and CDR2: SGHTA, FQGNSA. J gave up 5 bases and V 8 bases, and 3 bases lay outside the gene matches. This CDR3 has 12 amino acids. Here the CDR3 DNA reads TGTGCCAGCGGGACAGCGTATCAGCCCCAGCATTTT. This sequence encodes CASGTAYQPQHF.

In its sample, this clone was seen once. The chain recombines TRBV4-1 with TRBJ2-5, with 12 bases that match TRBD2. Germline V gene sequence: CDR1 MGHRA, CDR2 YSYEKL. The CDR3 runs to 16 residues. V lost 0 bases, J lost 4 bases, and 3 bases stayed unmatched. CDR3 bases: TGCGCCAGCAGCCAAGATAGGACTAGCGGGGTAGAGACCCAGTACTTC. As protein: CASSQDRTSGVETQYF.

This sequence joins TRBV7-2 and TRBJ1-1, with TRBD1 matching over 11 bases. V shed 6 bases, J shed 5 bases, and the junction held 5 bases outside the gene matches. In germline, CDR1 is SGHTA, CDR2 FQGNSA. CDR3 length equals 14 residues. CDR3 protein: CASRAGTGGTEAFF. CDR3 nucleotide sequence: TGTGCCAGCAGAGCCGGGACAGGGGGAACTGAAGCTTTCTTT.

The CDR3 protein is CASSQDRAEAFF. For the CDR3, the DNA is TGTGCCAGCAGCCAAGACAGGGCTGAAGCTTTCTTT. The rearrangement uses TRBV3-1 (or the pseudogene TRBV3-2) and TRBJ1-1; D is perhaps TRBD1 (5 bases). Looked up from germline, CDR1 is LGHDT and CDR2 is YNNKEL (reference sequence). The CDR3 consists of 12 residues. The V end was cut by 0 bases, the J end by 6 bases, with 5 bases between.

The chain combines TRBV7-8 with TRBJ2-3; D is undetermined. The CDR3 extends over 11 amino acids. Trimming shortened V by 4 bases and J by 5 bases, and 4 bases separated the two germline ends. Germline loops: CDR1 SGHVS, CDR2 FQNEAQ. The CDR3, as DNA: TGTGCCAGCAGCTATCGAGATACGCAGTATTTT. Amino acid sequence: CASSYRDTQYF.

The genes are TRBV24-1 and TRBJ2-2; D ambiguous. The germline V gene encodes CDR1 KGHDR and CDR2 SFDVKD. CDR3 length equals 12 residues. V was cut by 10 bases and J by 0 bases, with 5 bases left in between. The CDR3 spells CATGSNTGELFF. For the CDR3, the DNA is TGTGCCACGGGCTCGAACACCGGGGAGCTGTTTTTT.

A few counts support this clone. The rearrangement joins TRBV25-1 to TRBJ2-2, with a weak D call TRBD1 (5 bases). The CDR3 contains 14 residues. Germline CDR1 and CDR2: MGHDK and SYGVNS. Trimming took off 4 bases at V and 2 bases at J, with 8 bases between the two ends. In nucleotides, the CDR3 is TGTGCCAGCAGTGGAAGGGGAAACACCGGGGAGCTGTTTTTT. Translation gives CASSGRGNTGELFF.

This chain connects TRBV6-5 to TRBJ1-5, with D maybe TRBD1 (5 bases). The CDR3 extends over 14 amino acids. The V end lost 1 base, the J end lost 4 bases, and 8 bases lay between the germline ends. The germline CDR1 and CDR2 sequences are MNHEY and SVGAGI. The CDR3 DNA is TGTGCCAGCAGTTACTTAGGGGTAAATCAGCCCCAGCATTTT. Protein sequence: CASSYLGVNQPQHF.

With regard to this clone: Other nucleotide sequences from this sample produce the same CDR3. The chain carries TRBV6-2 or TRBV6-3 and TRBJ2-1, with unresolved D. This CDR3 comprises 14 residues. V shed 5 bases and J shed 0 bases, with 8 bases lying between them. The germline V gene encodes CDR1 MNHEY and CDR2 SVGEGT. CDR3 sequence: CASSLWSSYNEQFF. CDR3 DNA sequence: TGTGCCAGCAGTCTGTGGAGCTCCTACAATGAGCAGTTCTTC.

The gene calls are TRBV2 and TRBJ1-6, with D perhaps TRBD1 (5 bases). Deletions cut 2 bases from V and 7 bases from J, with 12 bases between. The CDR3 loop spans 15 amino acids. Germline V lookup: CDR1 SNHLY, CDR2 FYNNEI. CDR3 sequence reads: CASSELLSGNSPLHF. As DNA, the CDR3 is TGTGCCAGCAGTGAATTGTTGTCAGGGAATTCACCCCTCCACTTT. The entire variable domain, with the rest obtained from reference TRBV2 and TRBJ1-6, is as follows: EPEVTQTPSHQVTQMGQEVILRCVPISNHLYFYWYRQILGQKVEFLVSFYNNEISEKSEIFDDQFSVERPDGSNFTLKIRSTKLEDSAMYFCASSELLSGNSPLHFGNGTRLTVT.